The rows below give T cell receptor beta chains drawn from one sample of a study of human T cells and chemical hapten exposure. A single record per CDR3 protein comes from TCRdb applying MiXCR to the RACE reads. The table records about 120,000 distinct CDR3 sequences, roughly 13% of them present only once. This specimen consisted of whole blood, obtained in connection with sensitization to the hapten diphenylcyclopropenone (DPC). Every receptor here comes from a man younger than 35 with alopecia areata. Some clones in this sample may be carry-over from other donors' samples. Both conserved end residues are trimmed from each CDR3. Each record gives: V gene, clone size, CDR3 protein. The size of a clone is reported for some rows only, either as once, few or many, or as a class for expanded clones.

v_gene: TRBV9
abundance: -
CDR3aa: ASSVNAEGYQPQH

v_gene: TRBV11-2
abundance: many
CDR3aa: ASRRMGESWEQY

v_gene: TRBV6-6
abundance: few
CDR3aa: ASVYGGSKETQY

v_gene: TRBV20-1
abundance: once
CDR3aa: SARHGTQY

v_gene: TRBV5-4
abundance: few
CDR3aa: ASSVGANQPQH

v_gene: TRBV29-1
abundance: few
CDR3aa: SVRRTANEQF

v_gene: TRBV20-1
abundance: -
CDR3aa: SARDRTGTRYEQY

v_gene: TRBV5-5
abundance: few
CDR3aa: ASSLDIGAKNIQY

v_gene: TRBV7-3
abundance: many
CDR3aa: ASSPGLGVDIQY

v_gene: TRBV4-1
abundance: -
CDR3aa: ASSLLGTGELF

v_gene: TRBV7-9
abundance: few
CDR3aa: ASSLADPLGEQF

v_gene: TRBV4-1
abundance: few
CDR3aa: ASSHLVDTQY

v_gene: TRBV13
abundance: -
CDR3aa: ASSAQGDWNYEQY

v_gene: TRBV29-1
abundance: -
CDR3aa: SAAAGGRQETQY

v_gene: TRBV7-9
abundance: -
CDR3aa: ASSPRAEETQY